This T cell receptor (beta chain) was recorded in a study of Graves' ophthalmopathy and Graves' hyperthyroidism. Amplification of the TCR beta CDR3 regions used RNA transcripts (as template). The first-round RT-PCR employed HTBI primers together with the Qiagen OneStep RT-PCR kit. A multiplex PCR was then performed as the second round. MiXCR was run by TCRdb on the multiplex PCR reads, yielding one entry per CDR3 protein. Of 260,000 or so distinct CDR3 sequences listed, around 42% were seen once; the top ten hold approximately 44%. The CDR3 sequence is 13 residues long. V lost 3 bases and J lost 1, with 7 bases in between. The germline V gene has CDR1 DFQATT and CDR2 SNEGSKA (reference sequence).

This receptor was taken from an adult man with Graves' ophthalmopathy. The chain joins TRBV20-1 to TRBJ1-5; D gene uncertain. The sequenced sample consisted of peripheral blood. CDR3 coding DNA: TGCAGTGCTAGTCTCGGGAGCAATCAGCCCCAGCATTTT. The encoded protein is CSASLGSNQPQHF.